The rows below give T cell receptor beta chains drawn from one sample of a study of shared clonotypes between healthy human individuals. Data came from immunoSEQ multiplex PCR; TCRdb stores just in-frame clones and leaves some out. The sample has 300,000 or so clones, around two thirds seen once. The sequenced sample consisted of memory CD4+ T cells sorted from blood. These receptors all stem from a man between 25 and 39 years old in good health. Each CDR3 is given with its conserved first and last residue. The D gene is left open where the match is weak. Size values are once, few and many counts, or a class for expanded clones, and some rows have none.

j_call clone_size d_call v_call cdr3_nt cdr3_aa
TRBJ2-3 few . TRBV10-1 TGCGCCAGCAGGACTAACAAAAAGAGAGCAGATACGCAGTATTTT CASRTNKKRADTQYF
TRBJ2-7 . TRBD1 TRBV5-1 TGCGCCAGCAGTAGACAGGGCCCTTCCTACGAGCAGTACTTC CASSRQGPSYEQYF
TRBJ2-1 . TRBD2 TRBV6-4 TGTGCCAGCAGTGTCGGACTAGCGGGAGTAAATGAGCAGTTCTTC CASSVGLAGVNEQFF
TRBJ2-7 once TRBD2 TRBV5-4 TGTGCCAGCAGCTCGGGACTAGCGGGAGAACGGCAGTACTTC CASSSGLAGERQYF
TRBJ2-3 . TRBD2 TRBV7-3 TGTGCCAGCAGCATCGGGACTAGCTCAGATACGCAGTATTTT CASSIGTSSDTQYF
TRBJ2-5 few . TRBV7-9 TGTGCCAGCAGCTTATTGGAGGGCCCGGGAGAGACCCAGTACTTC CASSLLEGPGETQYF
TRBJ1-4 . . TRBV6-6 TGTGCCAGCAAAACTGCAGGGGCAACGTATGAAAAACTGTTTTTT CASKTAGATYEKLFF
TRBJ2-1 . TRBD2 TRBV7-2 TGTGCCAGCACCCCAGAAAGCGGGAGCTCCTACAATGAGCAGTTCTTC CASTPESGSSYNEQFF
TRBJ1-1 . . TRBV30 TGTGCCTGGAGGGTGGCGGGGTATATGAACACTGAAGCTTTCTTT CAWRVAGYMNTEAFF
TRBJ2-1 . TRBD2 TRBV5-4 TGTGCCAGCAGCAGCCCTCAGCGGGACGACAATGAGCAGTTCTTC CASSSPQRDDNEQFF
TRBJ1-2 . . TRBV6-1 TGTGCCAGCAGTGTCCCCGGACCCTTAAACTACACCTTC CASSVPGPLNYTF
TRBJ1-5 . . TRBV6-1 TGTGCCAGCAGGTCCACTAGCAATCAGCCCCAGCATTTT CASRSTSNQPQHF
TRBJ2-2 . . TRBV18 TGTGCCAGCTCCGCCACGGGACCTTCCACCGGGGAGCTGTTTTTT CASSATGPSTGELFF
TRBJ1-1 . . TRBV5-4 TGTGCCAGCAGAGTTGCAGGGAGATCCACTGAAGCTTTCTTT CASRVAGRSTEAFF
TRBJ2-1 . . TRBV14 TGTGCCAGCAGCCAAGAGTTTGGGGGTGAGCAGTTCTTC CASSQEFGGEQFF
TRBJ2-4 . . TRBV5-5 TGTGCCAGCAGCTTGGAGGGAAACATTCAGTACTTC CASSLEGNIQYF
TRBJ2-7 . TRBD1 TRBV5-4 TGTGCCAGCAGCAAAGGATCCGGGACAGGGGCCTACGAGCAGTACTTC CASSKGSGTGAYEQYF
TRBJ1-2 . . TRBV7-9 TGTGCCAGCAGCTTAGAGTCCGATTTTCATGGCTACACCTTC CASSLESDFHGYTF
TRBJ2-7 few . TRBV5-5 TGTGCCAGCAGCTTGGTGGTCCGGAACTACGAGCAGTACTTC CASSLVVRNYEQYF